This TCR beta chain was identified during a study of cytomegalovirus exposure and HLA in healthy donors. Germline values: CDR1 MNHEY, CDR2 SMNVEV (reference sequence). The ends lost 8 bases at V and 3 bases at J; junction bases unmatched: 16. This CDR3 is 17 amino acids long. The PCR had 60 Vbeta and 13 Jbeta primers. The method was immunoSEQ multiplex PCR; TCRdb's version includes in-frame clones alone and lacks a portion of them. Here the sample spans about 120,000 clones, just under 75% being singletons. With regard to this clone: The target antigen is unknown.

Study results and caveats: A classifier reportedly called cytomegalovirus status with high sensitivity and specificity. Indistinguishable V segments, including TRBV6-2 and TRBV6-3, were excluded.

The chain couples TRBV27 to TRBJ2-1; 7 positions match TRBD1. Sequencing was carried out using PBMCs. This TCR came from a human donor in good health. CDR3 in DNA: TGTGCCAGCCTCGGAAAACCCCAGGGGACAGTCTACAATGAGCAGTTCTTC. Protein: CASLGKPQGTVYNEQFF.